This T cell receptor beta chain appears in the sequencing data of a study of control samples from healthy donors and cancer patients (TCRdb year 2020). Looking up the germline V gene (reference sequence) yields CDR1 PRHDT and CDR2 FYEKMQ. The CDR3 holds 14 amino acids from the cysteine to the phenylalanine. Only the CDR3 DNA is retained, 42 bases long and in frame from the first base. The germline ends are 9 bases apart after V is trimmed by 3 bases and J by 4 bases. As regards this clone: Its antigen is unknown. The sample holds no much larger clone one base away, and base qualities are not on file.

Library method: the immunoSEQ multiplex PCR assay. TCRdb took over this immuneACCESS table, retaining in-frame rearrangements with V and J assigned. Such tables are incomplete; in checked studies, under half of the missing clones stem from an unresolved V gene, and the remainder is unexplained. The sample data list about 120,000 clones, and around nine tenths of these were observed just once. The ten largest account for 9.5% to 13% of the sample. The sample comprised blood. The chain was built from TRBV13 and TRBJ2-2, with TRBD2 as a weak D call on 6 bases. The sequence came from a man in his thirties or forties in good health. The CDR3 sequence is CASSFGTLTGELFF. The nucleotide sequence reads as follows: TGTGCCAGCAGCTTCGGGACTCTCACCGGGGAGCTGTTTTTT.